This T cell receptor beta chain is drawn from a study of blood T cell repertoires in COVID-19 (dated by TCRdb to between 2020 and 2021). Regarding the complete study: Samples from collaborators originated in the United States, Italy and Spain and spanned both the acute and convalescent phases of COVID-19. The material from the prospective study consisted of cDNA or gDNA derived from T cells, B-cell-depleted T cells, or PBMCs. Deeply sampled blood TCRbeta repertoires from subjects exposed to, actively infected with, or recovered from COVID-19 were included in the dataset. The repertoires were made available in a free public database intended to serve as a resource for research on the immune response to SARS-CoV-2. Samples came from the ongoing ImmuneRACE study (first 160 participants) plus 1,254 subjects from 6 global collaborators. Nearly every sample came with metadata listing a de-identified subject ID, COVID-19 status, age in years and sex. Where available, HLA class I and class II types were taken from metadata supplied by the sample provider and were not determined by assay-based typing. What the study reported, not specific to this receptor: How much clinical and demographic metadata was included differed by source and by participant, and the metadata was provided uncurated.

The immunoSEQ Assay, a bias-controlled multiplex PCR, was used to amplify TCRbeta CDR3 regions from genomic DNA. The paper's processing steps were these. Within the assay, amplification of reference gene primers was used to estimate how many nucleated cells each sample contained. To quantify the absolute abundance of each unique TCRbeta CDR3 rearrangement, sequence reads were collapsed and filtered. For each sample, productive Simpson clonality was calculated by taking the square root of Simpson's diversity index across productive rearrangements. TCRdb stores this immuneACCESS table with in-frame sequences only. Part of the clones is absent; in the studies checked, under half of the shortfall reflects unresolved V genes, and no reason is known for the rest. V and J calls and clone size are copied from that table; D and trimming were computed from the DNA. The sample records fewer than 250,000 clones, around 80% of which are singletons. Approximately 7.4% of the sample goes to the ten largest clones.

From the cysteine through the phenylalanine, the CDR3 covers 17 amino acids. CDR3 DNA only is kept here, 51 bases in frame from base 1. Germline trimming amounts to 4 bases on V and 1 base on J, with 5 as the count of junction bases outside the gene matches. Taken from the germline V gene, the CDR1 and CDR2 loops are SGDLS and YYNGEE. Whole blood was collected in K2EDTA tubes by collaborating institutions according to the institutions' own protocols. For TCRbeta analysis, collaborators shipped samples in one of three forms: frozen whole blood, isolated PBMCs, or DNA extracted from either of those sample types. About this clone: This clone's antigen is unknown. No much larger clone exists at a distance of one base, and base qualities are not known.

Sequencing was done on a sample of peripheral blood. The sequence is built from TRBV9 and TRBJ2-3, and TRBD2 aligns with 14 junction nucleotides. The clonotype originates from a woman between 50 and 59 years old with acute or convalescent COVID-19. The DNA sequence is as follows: TGTGCCAGCAGCACTGGACTAGCGGGAGGCGGCACAGATACGCAGTATTTT. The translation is CASSTGLAGGGTDTQYF. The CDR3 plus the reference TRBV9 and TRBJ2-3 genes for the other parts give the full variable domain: DSGVTQTPKHLITATGQRVTLRCSPRSGDLSVYWYQQSLDQGLQFLIQYYNGEERAKGNILERFSAQQFPDLHSELNLSSLELGDSALYFCASSTGLAGGGTDTQYFGPGTRLTVL.